A selection of T cell receptor beta chains follows, all from one sample in a study of T-cell reconstitution after alpha-beta-depleted transplantation in children. TCRdb recomputed calls from the PCR reads with MiXCR, one row per CDR3 protein. The sample shows over 150,000 distinct CDR3 sequences, roughly 7.5% of them seen only once. Sequences were derived from PBMCs from the stem cell graft donor, sampled from the stem cell graft. The receptors come from a human donor who donated a stem cell graft to a child with Wiskott-Aldrich syndrome. Each CDR3 is given with its conserved first and last residue. A D gene is named only where the DNA matches it firmly. Part of the rows lack a size; the others show once, few, many or a class for expanded clones.

j_call clone_size d_call v_call cdr3_nt cdr3_aa
TRBJ2-6 many NA TRBV12-5 TGTGCTTCACAAGGGGCTGGGGCCAACGTCCTGACTTTC CASQGAGANVLTF
TRBJ2-3 many NA TRBV5-5 TGTGCCAGCAGCTTGAGAACCGGACTGGGATGGGATACGCAGTATTTT CASSLRTGLGWDTQYF
TRBJ2-1 many NA TRBV20-1 TGCAGTGCTAGGGCCAACAGCTACTACAATGAGCAGTTCTTC CSARANSYYNEQFF
TRBJ1-2 many NA TRBV12-3/TRBV12-4 TGTGCCAGCAGTAAGGGATTGCCCAACTATGGCTACACCTTC CASSKGLPNYGYTF
TRBJ2-2 many TRBD2 TRBV11-2 TGTGCCAGCAGCTTAGGGGTTCTAGCGGGCCGGATAAACACCGGGGAGCTGTTTTTT CASSLGVLAGRINTGELFF
TRBJ2-7 NA TRBD1 TRBV2 TGTGCCAGCAGCGGACTAGAGAGGGACAGGGCGTACGAGCAGTACTTC CASSGLERDRAYEQYF
TRBJ2-6 many NA TRBV24-1 TGTGCCACCAGTGATCCCTCAGAGATCTCTGGGGCCAACGTCCTGACTTTC CATSDPSEISGANVLTF
TRBJ2-1 many TRBD1 TRBV24-1 TGTGCCACCAGTGATCCGGGACAGGGAGTGGACAATGAGCAGTTCTTC CATSDPGQGVDNEQFF
TRBJ2-3 many TRBD1 TRBV6-5 TGTGCCAGCAGTTACGTCGTTGGGACAGGATACACAGATACGCAGTATTTT CASSYVVGTGYTDTQYF
TRBJ2-2 NA NA TRBV5-4 TGTGCCATCAGCTCCGGGTTCAGCTGCAGGACCGGGGAGCTGTTTTTT CAISSGFSCRTGELFF
TRBJ1-2 few TRBD1 TRBV11-1 TGTGCCAGCAGCCTGCCGACTCAATTTGGGACAGTGGGGCGGTATGGCTACACCTTC CASSLPTQFGTVGRYGYTF
TRBJ2-3 many TRBD1 TRBV5-1 TGCGCCAGCAGCTTGGCTCCGTACGGGACGAGGACAGGGGGGGATACGCAGTATTTT CASSLAPYGTRTGGDTQYF
TRBJ2-1 NA NA TRBV20-1 TGCTGTGCTAGAGATCGACGGGGGGCTGGCGATGAGCAGTTCTTC CCARDRRGAGDEQFF
TRBJ2-1 many TRBD2 TRBV27 TGTGCCAGCAAGGGGCAAGCGGGAGGGCTCTACAATGAGCAGTTCTTC CASKGQAGGLYNEQFF
TRBJ1-5 many NA TRBV6-5 TGTGCCAGCAGTTACTTCGATCCTAATCAGCCCCAGCATTTT CASSYFDPNQPQHF
TRBJ2-1 many TRBD2 TRBV12-3/TRBV12-4 TGTGCCAGCAGTTTAGGTAGCGGGAGTATCAATGAGCAGTTCTTC CASSLGSGSINEQFF
TRBJ1-2 many NA TRBV18 TGTGCCAGCTCACCGACTGAAACCTATGGCTACACCTTC CASSPTETYGYTF
TRBJ2-5 many TRBD2 TRBV5-1 TGCGCCAGCAGCGCCTCTAGCGGGAGTGAGACCCAGTACTTC CASSASSGSETQYF
TRBJ2-7 many TRBD2 TRBV6-5 TGTGCCAGCAGCAGGAACCTCCTAGCGGGGAACTCCTACGAGCAGTACTTC CASSRNLLAGNSYEQYF
TRBJ2-6 NA NA TRBV15 TGTGCCACCAGCAGACTGACGGGGGTCTCTGGGGCCAACGTCCTGACTTTC CATSRLTGVSGANVLTF
TRBJ2-7 NA NA TRBV18 TGTGCCAGCTCACCACCAGCAGGTATACTCTACGAGCAGTACTTC CASSPPAGILYEQYF
TRBJ2-2 many NA TRBV29-1 TGCAGCGCGACCCAGGGGGGCAACACCGGGGAGCTGTTTTTT CSATQGGNTGELFF
TRBJ2-5 many NA TRBV7-9 TGTGCCACCAAAAAATGGACAGACCAAGAGACCCAGTACTTC CATKKWTDQETQYF
TRBJ1-1 NA NA TRBV12-3/TRBV12-4 TGTGCCAGCAGTTTTTCGGGGATGAACACTGAAGCTTTCTTT CASSFSGMNTEAFF
TRBJ2-6 few TRBD1 TRBV20-1 TGCAGTGCTCGGGACAGGGTTGGGGCCAACGTCCTGACTTTC CSARDRVGANVLTF
TRBJ1-4 many NA TRBV29-1 TGCAGCGTTGCAACTAATGAAAAACTGTTTTTT CSVATNEKLFF
TRBJ2-7 NA NA TRBV7-8 TGTGCCAGCAGCTTACCCTGGGTCATCGGAGAGCAGTACTTC CASSLPWVIGEQYF
TRBJ1-5 few NA TRBV5-1 TGCGCCAGCAGCGCTGACGGTAGCAATCAGCCCCAGCATTTT CASSADGSNQPQHF
TRBJ2-1 many NA TRBV15 TGTGCCACCAGCAGAAACCCCTCGATCGAAGAGCAGTTCTTC CATSRNPSIEEQFF
TRBJ1-1 many TRBD1 TRBV12-3/TRBV12-4 TGTGCCAGCAGATCTATGGGACAGGACTCTGAAGCTTTCTTT CASRSMGQDSEAFF
TRBJ1-2 many TRBD1 TRBV7-9 TGTGCCAGCACCATAGGCGCAGGGGGGTATGGCTACACCTTC CASTIGAGGYGYTF
TRBJ2-3 NA NA TRBV7-8 TGTGCCAGCAGCTTTTCCCTAGATTTATACGGCAAGCTCACAGATACGCAGTATTTT CASSFSLDLYGKLTDTQYF
TRBJ2-5 many TRBD1 TRBV11-2 TGTGCCAGCAGCTTGCTGACAGGGGTTACAGAGGCGAGAGAGACCCAGTACTTC CASSLLTGVTEARETQYF
TRBJ2-7 many NA TRBV20-1 TGCAGTGCTAGAAAGACGACGGGGCGCTGGGAGCAGTACTTC CSARKTTGRWEQYF
TRBJ1-1 many NA TRBV7-2 TGTGCCAGCAGTTCCGAGCCGAACACTGAAGCTTTCTTT CASSSEPNTEAFF
TRBJ2-1 many NA TRBV20-1 TGCAGTGCTAGAGATTTAAATCGAAATGAGCAGTTCTTC CSARDLNRNEQFF
TRBJ1-2 few NA TRBV7-9 TGTGCCAGCAGCTTAGGACTGGCGTCGTATGGCTACACCTTC CASSLGLASYGYTF
TRBJ2-7 NA NA TRBV7-2 TGTGCCAGCAGCGGAGGGGGTTACGAGCAGTACTTC CASSGGGYEQYF
TRBJ1-2 many NA TRBV7-2 TGTGCCAGCAGCTTAGATCGGCCCGGCTACACCTTC CASSLDRPGYTF
TRBJ2-7 many NA TRBV5-1 TGTGCCAGCAGCCTCACAGGTAGCTCCTACGAGCAGTACTTC CASSLTGSSYEQYF
TRBJ2-4 many NA TRBV6-1 TGTGCCAGCAGTGGTCCAGGGTGGGAAAACATTCAGTACTTC CASSGPGWENIQYF
TRBJ2-7 many TRBD2 TRBV5-1 TGCGCCAGCAGCTTAAGGACTAGCGGGTCCAGCTCCTACGAGCAGTACTTC CASSLRTSGSSSYEQYF
TRBJ1-1 many NA TRBV6-5 TGTGCCAGCAGTTATCTGGGAGGGGGATTGAACACTGAAGCTTTCTTT CASSYLGGGLNTEAFF
TRBJ1-2 many NA TRBV6-5 TGTGCCAGCAGTTACTCGGGGGAGTACTATGGCTACACCTTC CASSYSGEYYGYTF
TRBJ1-2 few NA TRBV19 TGTGCCAGTAGTAATCGGGAAGAGGGGCGCGACTATGGCTACACCTTC CASSNREEGRDYGYTF
TRBJ1-2 NA NA TRBV25-1 TGTGCCAGTAACCCGGGTCCTAACTATGGCTACACCTTC CASNPGPNYGYTF
TRBJ2-5 many NA TRBV28 TGTGCCAGCAGTTTGGTTCGGCACCAAGAGACCCAGTACTTC CASSLVRHQETQYF
TRBJ2-5 few NA TRBV24-1 TGTGCCACCAGTGAAGAAGAGACCCAGTACTTC CATSEEETQYF
TRBJ2-1 many TRBD2 TRBV6-5 TGTGCCAGCAGTTCCCCCCGGACTAGCGGGGTGAACAATGAGCAGTTCTTC CASSSPRTSGVNNEQFF
TRBJ1-1 many TRBD1 TRBV29-1 TGCAGCGTTGAGACAGGGACCACTGAAGCTTTCTTT CSVETGTTEAFF
TRBJ2-1 many NA TRBV4-2 TGTGCCAGCAGCCCCTCCGGGACCTCCTCTATAGAGCAGTTCTTC CASSPSGTSSIEQFF